Sequencing of this T cell receptor beta chain was carried out in a study of a mutant IDH1 vaccine in newly diagnosed glioma. As for the study in general: The study started vaccination 4-6 weeks after radiotherapy alone, or with temozolomide cycles.

Data came from immunoSEQ multiplex PCR; TCRdb stores just in-frame clones and leaves some out. The sample has 50,000 to 75,000 clones, roughly 74% seen once; the top ten hold approximately 4.8%. This clone appeared once. Its specificity is not known. This CDR3 region has 14 residues. Trimming removed 7 bases from V and 5 bases from J; junction bases left unmatched: 9. Germline assignment: CDR1 MNHEY and CDR2 SMNVEV (reference sequence). Indicated time point: week 35, safety follow-up. The investigators gave 300 ug of mutant IDH1 20-mer peptide in each vaccine dose, together with topical imiquimod. Donors' newly diagnosed IDH1-mutant WHO grade 3 or 4 astrocytomas lacked nuclear ATRX.

This receptor was obtained from a man in his forties or fifties with glioma. The chain uses TRBV27 and TRBJ2-7, with 9 bases aligning to TRBD1. This specimen was PBMCs, taken from a glioma patient whose treatment included an IDH1 peptide vaccine. The DNA of the CDR3 is TGTGCCAGCACCGTACAACAGGGGGCGGACGAGCAGTACTTC. This gives the protein CASTVQQGADEQYF.